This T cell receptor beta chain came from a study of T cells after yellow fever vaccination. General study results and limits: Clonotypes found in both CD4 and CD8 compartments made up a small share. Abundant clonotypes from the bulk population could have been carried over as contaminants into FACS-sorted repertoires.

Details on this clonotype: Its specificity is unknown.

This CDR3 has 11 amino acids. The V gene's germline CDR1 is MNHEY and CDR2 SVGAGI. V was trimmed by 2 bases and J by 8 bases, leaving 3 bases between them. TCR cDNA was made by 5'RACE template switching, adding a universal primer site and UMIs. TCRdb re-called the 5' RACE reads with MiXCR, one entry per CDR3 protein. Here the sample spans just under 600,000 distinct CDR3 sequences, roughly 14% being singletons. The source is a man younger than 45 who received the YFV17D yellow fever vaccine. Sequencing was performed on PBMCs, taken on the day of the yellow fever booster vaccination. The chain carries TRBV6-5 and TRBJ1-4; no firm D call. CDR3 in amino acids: CASSYGEKLFF. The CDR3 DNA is TGTGCCAGCAGTTACGGGGAAAAACTGTTTTTT.